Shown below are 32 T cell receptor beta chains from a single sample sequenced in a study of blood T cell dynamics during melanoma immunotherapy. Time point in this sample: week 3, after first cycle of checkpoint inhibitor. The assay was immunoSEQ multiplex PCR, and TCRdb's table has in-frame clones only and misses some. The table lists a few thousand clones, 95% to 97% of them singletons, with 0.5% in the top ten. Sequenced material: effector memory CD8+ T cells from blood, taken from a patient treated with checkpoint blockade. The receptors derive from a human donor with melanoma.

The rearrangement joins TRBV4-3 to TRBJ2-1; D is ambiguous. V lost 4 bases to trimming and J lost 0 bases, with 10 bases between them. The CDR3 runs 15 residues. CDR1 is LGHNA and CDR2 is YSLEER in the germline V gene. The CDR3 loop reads CASSPAPSSYNEQFF. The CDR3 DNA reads TGCGCCAGCAGCCCCGCGCCGAGCTCCTACAATGAGCAGTTCTTC.

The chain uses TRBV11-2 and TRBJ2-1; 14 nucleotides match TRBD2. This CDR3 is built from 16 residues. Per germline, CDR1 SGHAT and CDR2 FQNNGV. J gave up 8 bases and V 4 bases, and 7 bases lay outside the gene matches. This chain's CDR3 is CASSSWTSGGWDEQFF. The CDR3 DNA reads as TGTGCCAGCAGCTCTTGGACTAGCGGGGGGTGGGATGAGCAGTTCTTC.

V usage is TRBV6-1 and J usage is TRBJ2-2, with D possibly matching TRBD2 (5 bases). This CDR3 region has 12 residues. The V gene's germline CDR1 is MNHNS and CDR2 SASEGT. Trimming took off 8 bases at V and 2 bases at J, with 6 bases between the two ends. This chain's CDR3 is CASPGNTGELFF. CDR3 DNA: TGTGCCAGCCCGGGAAACACCGGGGAGCTGTTTTTT.

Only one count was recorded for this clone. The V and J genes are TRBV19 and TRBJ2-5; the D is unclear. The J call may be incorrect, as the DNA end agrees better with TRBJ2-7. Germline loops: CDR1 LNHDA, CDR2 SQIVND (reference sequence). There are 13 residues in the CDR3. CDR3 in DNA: TGTGCCAGTAGGCTATTACCAGTCGGCGAGCAGTACTTC. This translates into CASRLLPVGEQYF.

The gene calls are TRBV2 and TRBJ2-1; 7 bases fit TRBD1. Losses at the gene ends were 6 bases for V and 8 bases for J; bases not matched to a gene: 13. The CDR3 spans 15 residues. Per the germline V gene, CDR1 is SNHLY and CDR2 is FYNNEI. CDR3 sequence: CASSPDRSSLDEQFF. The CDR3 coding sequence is TGTGCCAGCAGCCCGGACAGGTCGTCATTGGATGAGCAGTTCTTC.

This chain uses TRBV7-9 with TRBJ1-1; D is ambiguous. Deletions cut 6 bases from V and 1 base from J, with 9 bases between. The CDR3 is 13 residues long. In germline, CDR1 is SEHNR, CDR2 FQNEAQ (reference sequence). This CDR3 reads CASRGDTNTEAFF. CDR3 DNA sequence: TGTGCCAGCAGAGGAGACACGAACACTGAAGCTTTCTTT.

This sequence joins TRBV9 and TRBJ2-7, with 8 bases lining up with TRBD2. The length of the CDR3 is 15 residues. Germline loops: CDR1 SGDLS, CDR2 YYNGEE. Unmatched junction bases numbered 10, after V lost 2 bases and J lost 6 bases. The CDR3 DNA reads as TGTGCCAGCAGCGTCGGGAGCGGGAGCGGTACCGAGCAGTACTTC. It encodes CASSVGSGSGTEQYF.

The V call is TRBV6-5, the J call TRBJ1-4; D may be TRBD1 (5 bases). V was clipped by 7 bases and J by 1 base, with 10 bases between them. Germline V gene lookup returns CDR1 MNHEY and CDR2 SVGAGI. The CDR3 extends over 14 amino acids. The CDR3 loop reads CASTGGGTNEKLFF. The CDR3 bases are TGTGCCAGCACCGGGGGGGGAACTAATGAAAAACTGTTTTTT.

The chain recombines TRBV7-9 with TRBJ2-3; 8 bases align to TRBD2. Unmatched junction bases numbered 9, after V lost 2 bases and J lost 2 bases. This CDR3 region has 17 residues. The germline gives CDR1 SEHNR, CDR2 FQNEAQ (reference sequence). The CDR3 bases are TGTGCCAGCAGCTTAACGGTTCGGGGGGGCCCCACAGATACGCAGTATTTT. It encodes CASSLTVRGGPTDTQYF.

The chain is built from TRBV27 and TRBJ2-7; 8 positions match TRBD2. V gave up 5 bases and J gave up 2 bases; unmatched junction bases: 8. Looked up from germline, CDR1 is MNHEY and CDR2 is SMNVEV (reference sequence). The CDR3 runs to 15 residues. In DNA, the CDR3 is TGTGCCAGCAGTCGGGAGGGACGGCTTACCTACGAGCAGTACTTC. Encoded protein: CASSREGRLTYEQYF.

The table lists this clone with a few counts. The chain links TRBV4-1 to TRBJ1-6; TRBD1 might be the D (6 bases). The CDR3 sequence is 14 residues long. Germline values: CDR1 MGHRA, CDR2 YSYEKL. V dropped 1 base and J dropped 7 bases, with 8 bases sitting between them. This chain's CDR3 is CASSQGGLNSPLHF. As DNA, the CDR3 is TGCGCCAGCAGCCAAGGGGGGCTGAATTCACCCCTCCACTTT.

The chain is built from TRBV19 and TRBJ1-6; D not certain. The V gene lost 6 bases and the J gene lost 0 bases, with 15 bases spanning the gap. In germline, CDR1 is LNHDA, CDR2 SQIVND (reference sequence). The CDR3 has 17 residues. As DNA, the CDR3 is TGTGCCAGTAGCTCAACCTCTCAGAGCTCCTATAATTCACCCCTCCACTTT. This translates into CASSSTSQSSYNSPLHF.

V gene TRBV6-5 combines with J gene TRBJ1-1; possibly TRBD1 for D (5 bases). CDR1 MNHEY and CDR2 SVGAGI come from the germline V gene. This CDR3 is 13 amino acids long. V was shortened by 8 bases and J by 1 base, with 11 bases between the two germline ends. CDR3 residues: CASGFDRNTEAFF. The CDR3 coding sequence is TGTGCCAGCGGGTTCGACAGGAACACTGAAGCTTTCTTT.

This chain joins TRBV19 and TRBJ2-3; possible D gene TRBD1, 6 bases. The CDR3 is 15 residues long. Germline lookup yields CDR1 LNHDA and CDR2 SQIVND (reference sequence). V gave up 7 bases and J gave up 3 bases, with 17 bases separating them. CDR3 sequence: CASTPTGGRTDTQYF. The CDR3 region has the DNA TGTGCCAGTACCCCGACAGGCGGACGGACAGATACGCAGTATTTT. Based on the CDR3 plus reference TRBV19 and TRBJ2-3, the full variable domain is DGGITQSPKYLFRKEGQNVTLSCEQNLNHDAMYWYRQDPGQGLRLIYYSQIVNDFQKGDIAEGYSVSREKKESFPLTVTSAQKNPTAFYLCASTPTGGRTDTQYFGPGTRLTVL.

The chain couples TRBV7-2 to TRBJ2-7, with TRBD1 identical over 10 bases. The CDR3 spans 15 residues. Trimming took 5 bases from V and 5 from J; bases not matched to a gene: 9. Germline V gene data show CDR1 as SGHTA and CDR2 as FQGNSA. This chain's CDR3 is CASSTDRGPLHEQYF. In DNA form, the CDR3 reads TGTGCCAGCAGCACCGACAGGGGGCCTTTACACGAGCAGTACTTC.

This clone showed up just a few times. CDR3 bases: TGTGCCAGCTCACAGGGGGCTACGGGCAATCAGCCCCAGCATTTT. Translating gives CASSQGATGNQPQHF. The rearrangement joins TRBV18 to TRBJ1-5, with TRBD1 matching 7 bases. CDR3 length: 15 residues. J was trimmed by 2 bases and V by 4 bases; bases with no gene match: 5. CDR1 is KGHSH, CDR2 LQKENI, per germline.

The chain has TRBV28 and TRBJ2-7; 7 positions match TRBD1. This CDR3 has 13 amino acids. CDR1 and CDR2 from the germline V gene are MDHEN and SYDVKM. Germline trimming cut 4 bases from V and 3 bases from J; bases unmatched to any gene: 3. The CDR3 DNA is TGTGCCAGCAGTTCACGGGACAGCTACGAGCAGTACTTC. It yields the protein CASSSRDSYEQYF.

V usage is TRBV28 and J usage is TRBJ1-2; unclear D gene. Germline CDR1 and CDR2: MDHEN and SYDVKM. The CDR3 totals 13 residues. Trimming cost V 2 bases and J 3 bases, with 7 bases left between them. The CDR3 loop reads CASSLRGHYGYTF. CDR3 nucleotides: TGTGCCAGCAGTTTACGAGGGCACTATGGCTACACCTTC.

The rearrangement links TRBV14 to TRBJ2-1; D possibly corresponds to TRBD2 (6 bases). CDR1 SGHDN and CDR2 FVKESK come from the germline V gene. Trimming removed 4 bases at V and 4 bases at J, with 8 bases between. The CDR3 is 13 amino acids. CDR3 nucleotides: TGTGCCAGCAGCCGGGGGACTTACAATGAGCAGTTCTTC. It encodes CASSRGTYNEQFF.

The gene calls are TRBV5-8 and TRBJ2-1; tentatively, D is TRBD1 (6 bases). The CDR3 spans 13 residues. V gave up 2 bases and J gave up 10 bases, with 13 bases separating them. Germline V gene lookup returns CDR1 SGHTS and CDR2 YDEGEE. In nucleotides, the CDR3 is TGTGCCAGCAGCTTATACTTCGGGACAGAGCAGTTCTTC. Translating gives CASSLYFGTEQFF.

The CDR3 nucleotides read TGCGCCAGCAGCCAACAGGACAGGGCCGTCTGGGAGCAGTACTTC. Translation: CASSQQDRAVWEQYF. The chain carries TRBV4-1 and TRBJ2-7; 8 nucleotides match TRBD1. CDR1 is MGHRA, CDR2 YSYEKL, per germline. J lost 7 bases, V lost 2 bases, and 10 bases had no gene match. The CDR3 extends over 15 amino acids.

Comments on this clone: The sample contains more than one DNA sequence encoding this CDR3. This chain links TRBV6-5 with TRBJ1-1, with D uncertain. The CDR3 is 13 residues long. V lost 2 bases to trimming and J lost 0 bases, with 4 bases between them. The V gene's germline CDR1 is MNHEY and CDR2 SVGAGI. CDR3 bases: TGTGCCAGCAGTTACAGTGTGAACACTGAAGCTTTCTTT. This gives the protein CASSYSVNTEAFF.

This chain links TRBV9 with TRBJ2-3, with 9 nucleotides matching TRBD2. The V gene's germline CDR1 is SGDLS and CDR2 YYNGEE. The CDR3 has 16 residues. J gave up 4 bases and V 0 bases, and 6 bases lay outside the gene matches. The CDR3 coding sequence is TGTGCCAGCAGCGTAGGTGGCGGGAGGGTGGCAGATACGCAGTATTTT. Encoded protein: CASSVGGGRVADTQYF.

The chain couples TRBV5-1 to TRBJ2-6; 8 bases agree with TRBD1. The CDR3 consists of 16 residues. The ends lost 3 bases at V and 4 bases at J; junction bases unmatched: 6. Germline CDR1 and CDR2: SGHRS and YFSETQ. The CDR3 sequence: CASSSAGGAGANVLTF. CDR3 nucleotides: TGCGCCAGCAGCTCCGCAGGGGGCGCCGGGGCCAACGTCCTGACTTTC.

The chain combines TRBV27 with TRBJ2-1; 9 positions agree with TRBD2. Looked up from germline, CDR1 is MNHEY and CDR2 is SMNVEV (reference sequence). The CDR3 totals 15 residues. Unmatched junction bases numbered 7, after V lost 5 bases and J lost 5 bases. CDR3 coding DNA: TGTGCCAGCAGTCCCAGCGGGGGGCCCCACAATGAGCAGTTCTTC. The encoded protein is CASSPSGGPHNEQFF.

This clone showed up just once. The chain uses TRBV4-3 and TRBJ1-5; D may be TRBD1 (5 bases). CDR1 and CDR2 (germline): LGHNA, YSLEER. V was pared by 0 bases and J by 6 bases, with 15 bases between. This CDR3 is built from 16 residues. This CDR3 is CASSQELGAPGQPQHF. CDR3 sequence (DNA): TGCGCCAGCAGCCAAGAATTAGGGGCCCCTGGTCAGCCCCAGCATTTT.

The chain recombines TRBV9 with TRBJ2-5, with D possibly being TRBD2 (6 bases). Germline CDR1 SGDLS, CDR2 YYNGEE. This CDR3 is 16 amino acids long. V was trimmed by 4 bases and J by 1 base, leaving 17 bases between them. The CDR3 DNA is TGTGCCAGCAGCTCCCTTGGTAGCGGAGTCCAAGAGACCCAGTACTTC. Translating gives CASSSLGSGVQETQYF.

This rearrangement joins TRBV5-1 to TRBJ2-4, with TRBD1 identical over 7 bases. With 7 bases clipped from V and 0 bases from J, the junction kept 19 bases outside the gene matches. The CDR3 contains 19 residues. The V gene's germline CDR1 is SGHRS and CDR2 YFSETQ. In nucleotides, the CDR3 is TGCGCCAGCTGCCTTTGGGAAGGGACAGCGAGCTTAGCCAAAAACATTCAGTACTTC. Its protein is CASCLWEGTASLAKNIQYF.

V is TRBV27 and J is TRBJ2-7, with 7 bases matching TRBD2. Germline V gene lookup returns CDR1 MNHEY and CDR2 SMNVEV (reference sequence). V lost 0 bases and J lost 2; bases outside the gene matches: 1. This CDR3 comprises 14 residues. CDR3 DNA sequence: TGTGCCAGCAGTTTATCGGCGGGGGCCTACGAGCAGTACTTC. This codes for CASSLSAGAYEQYF.

The CDR3 nucleotides are TGTGCCAGCAGTCCCGGGGACTCCTACGAGCAGTACTTC. Protein sequence: CASSPGDSYEQYF. The chain has TRBV2 and TRBJ2-7; maybe TRBD2 (5 bases). The V gene's germline CDR1 is SNHLY and CDR2 FYNNEI. V was clipped by 5 bases and J by 0 bases, with 8 bases between them. The CDR3 totals 13 residues.

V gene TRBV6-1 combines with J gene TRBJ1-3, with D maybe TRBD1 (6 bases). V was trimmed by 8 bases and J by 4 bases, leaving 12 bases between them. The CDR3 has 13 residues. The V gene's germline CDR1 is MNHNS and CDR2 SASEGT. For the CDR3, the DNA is TGTGCCAGCGACAGGACCTTAGGAAACACCATATATTTT. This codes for CASDRTLGNTIYF.

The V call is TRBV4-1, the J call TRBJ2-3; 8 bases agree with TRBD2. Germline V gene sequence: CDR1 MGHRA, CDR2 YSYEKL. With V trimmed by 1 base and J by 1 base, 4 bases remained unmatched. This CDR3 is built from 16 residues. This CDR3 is CASSQVHGGGTDTQYF. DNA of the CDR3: TGCGCCAGCAGCCAAGTTCACGGGGGGGGCACAGATACGCAGTATTTT.